Listed here is a single T cell receptor (beta chain). This specimen belongs to a study of blood T cell repertoires in COVID-19. Study summary: Both acute and convalescent COVID-19 samples were obtained from the United States, Italy and Spain. Sources were T cells, B-cell-depleted T cells, or PBMCs; the material itself was cDNA or gDNA.

Sequencing was performed with immunoSEQ multiplex PCR; in TCRdb, only in-frame clones are kept and a portion is missing. The sample contains 62,000 or so clones, approximately 78% of which appear only once. The CDR3 sequence is 17 residues long. Germline trimming cut 1 base from V and 3 bases from J; bases unmatched to any gene: 7. CDR1 SGHKS and CDR2 YYEKEE come from the germline V gene (reference sequence). What was sequenced was peripheral blood. The rearrangement joins TRBV5-5 to TRBJ2-2, with 9 bases fitting TRBD1. The source is a man in his fifties or sixties with COVID-19, enrolled during active disease. The chain's CDR3 is CASSLRDRGSDTGELFF. The CDR3 DNA reads TGTGCCAGCAGCTTGCGAGACAGGGGGTCGGACACCGGGGAGCTGTTTTTT.